This T cell receptor beta chain was found in a study of blood T cell repertoires in COVID-19. Overall study context: Collection of acute and convalescent COVID-19 samples took place in the United States, Italy and Spain. In each case, the material was cDNA or gDNA derived from T cells, B-cell-depleted T cells, or PBMCs.

The CDR3 contains 11 residues. Trimming shortened V by 5 bases and J by 0 bases, and 2 bases separated the two germline ends. Germline CDR1 and CDR2: MDHEN and SYDVKM. Original analysis: Reference gene primers were amplified, and this amplification served to estimate nucleated cell counts. Profiled with immunoSEQ multiplex PCR; TCRdb holds only in-frame clones, not every one. V, J and clone size reflect that table, while D and trimming were determined from the DNA. The data contain 52,000 or so clones, 88% of them singletons. The V call is TRBV28, the J call TRBJ2-7; D is unclear. The receptor comes from a woman in her 70s with active COVID-19. Sequenced material: peripheral blood. CDR3 sequence (DNA): TGTGCCAGCAGTCACTCCTACGAGCAGTACTTC. Translation: CASSHSYEQYF.